This TCR beta chain is drawn from a study of identical twins. One entry per CDR3 protein, called by TCRdb with MiXCR from the 5' RACE reads. The sample includes approximately 1.8 million distinct CDR3 sequences, less than 35% of them seen just once. A note on this clonotype: Its specificity is not known.

Whole-study findings and limits: Modelling approaches yielded underestimates of out-of-frame TCR alpha sharing between monozygotic twins.

The CDR3 spans 13 residues. V and J are TRBV21-1 and TRBJ2-3; the table's TRBD1 call for D was not verified on the DNA. TRBV21-1 is listed as a pseudogene. Sequences were obtained from cord blood. This clonotype originated in a newborn girl in good health. The DNA for the CDR3 is TGTGCCAACGGGGGGGGTATCACAGATACGCAGTATTTT. This gives the protein CANGGGITDTQYF.